Following are 9 T cell receptor beta chains from one sample sequenced in a study of cytomegalovirus exposure and HLA in healthy donors. Researchers ran the PCR with 60 Vbeta and 13 Jbeta primers. The table came from immunoSEQ multiplex PCR; TCRdb's copy has only in-frame clones and leaves some out. The sample records fewer than 150,000 clones, 76% being singletons. The specimen sequenced was PBMCs. Source of these receptors: a man aged 50 or older in good health and CMV-seropositive.

Here the CDR3 reads CSDRDRGITGELFF. The CDR3 coding sequence is TGCAGCGACCGGGACAGGGGGATAACCGGGGAGCTGTTTTTT. The chain uses TRBV29-1 and TRBJ2-2, with 11 bases matching TRBD1. Germline V gene sequence: CDR1 SQVTM, CDR2 ANQGSEA. Losses at the gene ends were 7 bases for V and 5 bases for J; bases not matched to a gene: 6. CDR3 length equals 14 residues.

The rearrangement links TRBV28 to TRBJ2-3, with 13 positions matching TRBD2. Germline CDR1 MDHEN, CDR2 SYDVKM. J was trimmed by 4 bases and V by 3 bases; bases with no gene match: 4. The CDR3 runs 16 residues. CDR3 DNA sequence: TGTGCCAGCAGTTTTACACTAGCGGGAGGGGCAGATACGCAGTATTTT. Its protein is CASSFTLAGGADTQYF.

About this clone itself: At one end the junction does not follow the germline gene, possibly because of a read error. The chain uses TRBV7-9 and TRBJ1-2; no clear D. This CDR3 region has 11 residues. Germline values: CDR1 SEHNR, CDR2 FQNEAQ (reference sequence). CDR3 nucleotides: TGTTCCAGCAGCTTAGGTAATGGCTACACCTTC. This codes for CSSSLGNGYTF.

V is TRBV6-5 and J is TRBJ1-3; D gene ambiguous. The CDR3 length is 15 residues. Germline-derived CDR1 and CDR2 are MNHEY and SVGAGI. V was shortened by 5 bases and J by 0 bases, with 11 bases between the two germline ends. The CDR3, as DNA: TGTGCCAGCAGTCGGATAGGGAGCTCTGGAAACACCATATATTTT. Residues: CASSRIGSSGNTIYF.

This clone was seen only a few times. The chain uses TRBV27 and TRBJ2-5, with TRBD2 matching over 9 bases. CDR3 length: 16 residues. Trimming cost V 0 bases and J 5 bases; bases outside gene matches: 7. Germline values: CDR1 MNHEY, CDR2 SMNVEV (reference sequence). DNA for the CDR3: TGTGCCAGCAGTTTATCAGGGCGGGAGGGCCAGGAGACCCAGTACTTC. Encoded protein: CASSLSGREGQETQYF.

CDR3: CASSTLSLAGGPYEQYF. CDR3 DNA: TGTGCCAGCAGCACCCTATCCCTCGCGGGGGGGCCGTACGAGCAGTACTTC. The chain carries TRBV11-3 and TRBJ2-7, with 9 bases fitting TRBD2. In germline, CDR1 is SGHNT, CDR2 YENEEA. The CDR3 runs to 17 residues. V lost 5 bases, J lost 4 bases, and 15 bases stayed unmatched.

V usage is TRBV5-1 and J usage is TRBJ2-5, with TRBD2 matching 7 bases. Germline CDR1 SGHRS, CDR2 YFSETQ. The CDR3 length is 15 residues. V lost 6 bases, J lost 3 bases, and 11 bases stayed unmatched. The CDR3 sequence: CASKIPTGGEETQYF. The CDR3 nucleotides are TGCGCCAGCAAAATTCCCACTGGGGGGGAAGAGACCCAGTACTTC. Combining the CDR3 with reference TRBV5-1 and TRBJ2-5 gives the whole variable domain KAGVTQTPRYLIKTRGQQVTLSCSPISGHRSVSWYQQTPGQGLQFLFEYFSETQRNKGNFPGRFSGRQFSNSRSEMNVSTLELGDSALYLCASKIPTGGEETQYFGPGTRLLVL.

The gene calls are TRBV5-6 and TRBJ2-5; D gene uncertain. The V and J ends lost 3 bases and 5 bases respectively, with 5 bases between them. This CDR3 spans 11 amino acids. Germline values: CDR1 SGHDT, CDR2 YYEEEE. The CDR3 region has the DNA TGTGCCAGCAGCTGGCAGGAGACCCAGTACTTC. It yields the protein CASSWQETQYF. Variable domain in full (rest from reference TRBV5-6 and TRBJ2-5): DAGVTQSPTHLIKTRGQQVTLRCSPKSGHDTVSWYQQALGQGPQFIFQYYEEEERQRGNFPDRFSGHQFPNYSSELNVNALLLGDSALYLCASSWQETQYFGPGTRLLVL.

The V and J genes are TRBV11-1 and TRBJ2-7; 10 bases line up with TRBD2. Germline assignment: CDR1 SGHAT and CDR2 FQDESV (reference sequence). V shed 4 bases, J shed 7 bases, and the junction held 1 base outside the gene matches. The CDR3 length is 12 residues. CDR3 DNA: TGTGCCAGCAGCTCGGGACTAGCGGAGCAGTACTTC. Protein product: CASSSGLAEQYF.